What follows describes a single T cell receptor beta chain. It lacks a known antigen. It has no much larger one-base neighbor in the sample; base qualities were not kept. The data are from a study of blood T cell repertoires in COVID-19 (TCRdb year 2020). Describing the broader study: Samples covering the acute and convalescent phases of COVID-19 were provided by collaborators in the United States, Italy and Spain. The material from the prospective study consisted of cDNA or gDNA derived from T cells, B-cell-depleted T cells, or PBMCs. Deeply sampled blood TCRbeta repertoires from subjects exposed to, actively infected with, or recovered from COVID-19 were included in the dataset. The repertoires were made available in a free public database intended to serve as a resource for research on the immune response to SARS-CoV-2. The samples were drawn from two sources: the first 160 participants of the ongoing ImmuneRACE study, and 1,200 or so subjects contributed by 6 global collaborators. The sample metadata nearly always contained a de-identified subject ID, COVID-19 status, age in years and sex. HLA class I and class II types, where available, came from metadata supplied by the sample provider rather than from assay-based typing.

TCRbeta CDR3 regions were amplified from genomic DNA by means of the immunoSEQ Assay, a bias-controlled multiplex PCR. Per the authors' processing: Within the assay, amplification of reference gene primers was used to estimate how many nucleated cells each sample contained. Sequence reads were collapsed and filtered to measure the absolute abundance of every unique TCRbeta CDR3 rearrangement. Productive Simpson clonality was computed per sample as the square root of Simpson's diversity index over productive rearrangements. TCRdb's version of the immuneACCESS table is confined to in-frame rearrangements and falls short of the full clone set. An unresolved V gene accounts for under half of the shortfall where checked; the remainder is of unknown origin. D and trimming were read from the DNA, whereas the V and J calls and clone size are those reported in that table. In all, the sample holds about 87,000 clones, and roughly four fifths of those were seen once. About 2.1% of the sample comes from the top ten.

Results and caveats for the whole study, not just this receptor: The quantity of clinical and demographic metadata differed by source and by participant and was supplied without curation.

The collaborating institutions used their own protocols to collect whole blood in K2EDTA tubes. For TCRbeta analysis, collaborators shipped samples in one of three forms: frozen whole blood, isolated PBMCs, or DNA extracted from either of those sample types. The sample was peripheral blood. This TCR derives from a woman in her seventies with acute or convalescent COVID-19.

This receptor carries the CDR3 CASSEQTSGGTYEQYF. The bases are TGCGCCAGCAGCGAACAGACTAGCGGGGGGACCTACGAGCAGTACTTC. The chain links TRBV4-1 with TRBJ2-7; a stretch of 13 junction bases matches TRBD2. At the junction V is shortened by 5 bases and J by 2 bases; bases outside the gene matches: 6. The germline V gene sets CDR1 to MGHRA and CDR2 to YSYEKL. The CDR3 numbers 16 residues from cysteine through phenylalanine. The retained sequence is limited to the CDR3, 48 bases, with the frame set at the first base.